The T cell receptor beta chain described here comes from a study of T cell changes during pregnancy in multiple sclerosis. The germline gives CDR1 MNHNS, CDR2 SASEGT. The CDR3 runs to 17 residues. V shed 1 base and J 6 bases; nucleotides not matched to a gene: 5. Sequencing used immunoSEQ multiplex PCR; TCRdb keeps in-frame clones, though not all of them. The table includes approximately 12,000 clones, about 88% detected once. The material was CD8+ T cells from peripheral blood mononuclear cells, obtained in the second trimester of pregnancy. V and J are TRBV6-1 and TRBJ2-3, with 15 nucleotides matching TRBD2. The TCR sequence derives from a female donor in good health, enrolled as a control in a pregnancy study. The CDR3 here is CASSEGTSGGARDTQYF. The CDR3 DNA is TGTGCCAGCAGTGAAGGGACTAGCGGGGGGGCAAGGGATACGCAGTATTTT.